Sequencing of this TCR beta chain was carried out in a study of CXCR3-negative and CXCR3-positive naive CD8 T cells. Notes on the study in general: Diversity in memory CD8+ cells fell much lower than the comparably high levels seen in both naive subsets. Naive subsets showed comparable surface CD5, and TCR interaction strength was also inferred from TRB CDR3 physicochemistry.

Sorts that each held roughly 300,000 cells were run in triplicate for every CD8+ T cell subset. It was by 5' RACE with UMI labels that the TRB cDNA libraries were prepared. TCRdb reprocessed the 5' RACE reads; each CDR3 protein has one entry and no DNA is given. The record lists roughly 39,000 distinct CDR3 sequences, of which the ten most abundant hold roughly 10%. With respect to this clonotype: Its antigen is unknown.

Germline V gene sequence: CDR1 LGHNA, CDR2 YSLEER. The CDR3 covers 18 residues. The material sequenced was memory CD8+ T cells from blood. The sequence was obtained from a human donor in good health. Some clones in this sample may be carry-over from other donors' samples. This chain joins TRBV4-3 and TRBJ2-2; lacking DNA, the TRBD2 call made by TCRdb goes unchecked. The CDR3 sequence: CASSQGREELTNTGELFF.